This passage covers 9 T cell receptor beta chains from one sample sequenced in a study of T cell repertoires in cytomegalovirus infection. Each CDR3 protein is one row after TCRdb ran MiXCR on the reads. This sample carries around 450,000 distinct CDR3 sequences, approximately 31% of them seen once, and the ten largest clones take around 15%. Source material: PBMCs. The receptors stem from a human donor in good health (CMV status not recorded). Some clones in this sample may be carry-over from other donors' samples.

CDR3 in amino acids: CASSRNYGYEQYF. For the CDR3, the DNA is TGTGCCAGCAGCCGCAACTACGGCTACGAGCAGTACTTC. The chain carries TRBV14 and TRBJ2-7; D is uncertain. Germline lookup yields CDR1 SGHDN and CDR2 FVKESK. Between the trimmed V and J ends, which lost 4 bases and 3 bases, there was a span of 10 bases. This CDR3 has 13 residues. The full variable domain, completed using reference TRBV14 and TRBJ2-7, is EAGVTQFPSHSVIEKGQTVTLRCDPISGHDNLYWYRRVMGKEIKFLLHFVKESKQDESGMPNNRFLAERTGGTYSTLKVQPAELEDSGVYFCASSRNYGYEQYFGPGTRLTVT.

The chain employs TRBV7-3 and TRBJ1-1, with D possibly matching TRBD1 (5 bases). CDR3 length: 12 amino acids. Trimming took off 6 bases at V and 6 bases at J, with 11 bases between the two ends. Germline-derived CDR1 and CDR2 are SGHTA and FQGTGA. CDR3 coding DNA: TGTGCCAGCAGTGCAGGGTTGGCTGAAGCTTTCTTT. Translating it yields CASSAGLAEAFF.

This clonotype was observed many times. This chain connects TRBV11-2 to TRBJ1-2; D is possibly TRBD1 (6 bases). Per germline, CDR1 SGHAT and CDR2 FQNNGV. This CDR3 is built from 17 residues. The V end lost 0 bases, the J end lost 3 bases, and 17 bases lay between the germline ends. CDR3 protein: CASSLDVGAALYYGYTF. The CDR3 nucleotides read TGTGCCAGCAGCTTAGACGTGGGGGCGGCCCTCTACTATGGCTACACCTTC.

The table lists this clonotype with a few counts. The chain has TRBV2 and TRBJ2-7, with D perhaps matching TRBD1 (6 bases). V was clipped by 4 bases and J by 0 bases, with 10 bases between them. CDR1 and CDR2 from the germline V gene are SNHLY and FYNNEI. The CDR3 has 14 residues. CDR3 protein: CASSGQGPSYEQYF. Written as DNA, the CDR3 is TGTGCCAGCAGTGGGCAGGGGCCCTCCTACGAGCAGTACTTC.

The CDR3 DNA reads as TGTGCCAGCAGTTTATCGGGCGGGGGGAACGAGCAGTTCTTC. This gives the protein CASSLSGGGNEQFF. The genes are TRBV27 and TRBJ2-1, with 8 positions matching TRBD2. Germline CDR1 and CDR2: MNHEY and SMNVEV (reference sequence). The CDR3 is 14 residues long. V was clipped by 0 bases and J by 10 bases; unmatched bases: 5.

This clonotype was detected only a few times. The chain has TRBV12-3 or TRBV12-4 and TRBJ1-1; TRBD1 might be the D (5 bases). The CDR3 consists of 14 residues. The V end was cut by 3 bases, the J end by 3 bases, with 11 bases between. Here the CDR3 reads CASSFRARDTEAFF. CDR3 sequence (DNA): TGTGCCAGCAGTTTCAGGGCCAGGGACACTGAAGCTTTCTTT.

In its sample, this clonotype was seen a few times. V gene TRBV11-2 combines with J gene TRBJ1-4; D not resolved. Germline lookup yields CDR1 SGHAT and CDR2 FQNNGV. The germline V and J ends were trimmed by 0 bases and 8 bases, with 19 bases remaining between them. This CDR3 contains 17 residues. The CDR3 nucleotides read TGTGCCAGCAGCTTAGATCCCGGTTTGGCAGGAGGAGAAAAACTGTTTTTT. Protein: CASSLDPGLAGGEKLFF.

The gene calls are TRBV6-8 and TRBJ2-7, with TRBD2 as a possible D gene (5 bases). Germline CDR1 and CDR2: MNHGY and SAAAGT. The CDR3 has 11 amino acids. The V end was cut by 6 bases, the J end by 7 bases, with 10 bases between. CDR3: CASRLAREQYF. CDR3 bases: TGTGCCAGCAGGCTAGCAAGAGAGCAGTACTTC.

This clonotype has a handful of counts. The V gene is TRBV25-1, the J gene TRBJ1-1; D is unclear. The germline V gene has CDR1 MGHDK and CDR2 SYGVNS. V gave up 8 bases and J gave up 0 bases, with 19 bases separating them. The CDR3 has 16 amino acids. CDR3 sequence (DNA): TGTGCCAGCTCCGGGAACCCCAAAGCTATGAACACTGAAGCTTTCTTT. This codes for CASSGNPKAMNTEAFF.